The 27 T cell receptor beta chains given below trace back to one sample, sequenced in a study of T cell repertoires in aging, cancer and after chemotherapy. Amplification of TCR beta used genomic DNA extracted from peripheral blood. Rearranged V-D-J TRB sequences were amplified with a mixed TRB-A/B primer pool. MiXCR was run by TCRdb on the multiplex PCR reads, yielding one entry per CDR3 protein. The profile shows under 7,500 distinct CDR3 sequences, 25% to 30% of them singletons. The sequenced sample was blood. Receptor source: a human donor in good health.

This clonotype turned up a few times. This sequence joins TRBV30 and TRBJ1-6; D not resolved. The germline CDR1 and CDR2 sequences are GTSNPN and SVGIG (reference sequence). Between the trimmed V and J ends, which lost 3 bases and 5 bases, there was a span of 11 bases. CDR3 length equals 14 residues. The CDR3 DNA reads as TGTGCCTGGAGGGTCGGGGTGAATAATTCACCCCTCCACTTT. Residues: CAWRVGVNNSPLHF.

Concerning this clonotype itself: A much larger clone differs by one base, so this may be a read error. This rearrangement joins TRBV29-1 to TRBJ2-5, with 8 bases matching TRBD2. The CDR3 extends over 14 amino acids. The germline V gene encodes CDR1 SQVTM and CDR2 ANQGSEA. The CDR3 sequence is CGAASRGGGETQYF. DNA for the CDR3: TGCGGCGCCGCATCCCGGGGGGGCGGAGAGACCCAGTACTTC.

By share, this clonotype counts as medium-sized. The chain uses TRBV5-6 and TRBJ2-7; 8 bases fit TRBD1. Looked up from germline, CDR1 is SGHDT and CDR2 is YYEEEE. V was pared by 0 bases and J by 5 bases, with 7 bases of the junction left unmatched. This CDR3 region has 15 residues. The CDR3 is CASSLAPTGEDEQYF. The CDR3 DNA is TGTGCCAGCAGCTTGGCCCCGACAGGGGAGGACGAGCAGTACTTC.

In its sample, this clonotype ranks as large (0.1 to 1%). The junction departs from the called germline gene at one end, perhaps through a read error. The gene calls are TRBV29-1 and TRBJ1-2; D ambiguous. CDR1 and CDR2 (germline): SQVTM, ANQGSEA. The CDR3 sequence is 11 residues long. CDR3 DNA: TGCAGCGTTGAAGATAAAGGAAGGGTGGCCTTC. Translated, it gives CSVEDKGRVAF.

By its share, this clonotype is medium-sized. The rearrangement joins TRBV19 to TRBJ2-2, with D possibly being TRBD1 (6 bases). The CDR3 runs 13 residues. V lost 5 bases and J 10 bases, leaving 14 bases between the germline ends. Germline V gene data show CDR1 as LNHDA and CDR2 as SQIVND (reference sequence). The CDR3 nucleotides read TGTGCCAGTAGTCGCCGGACAGTCGAGGAGCTGTTTTTT. Encoded protein: CASSRRTVEELFF.

By sample fraction, this clonotype is medium-sized (0.01 to 0.1%). This chain links TRBV6-2 or TRBV6-3 with TRBJ2-3; D may be TRBD1 (5 bases). The CDR3 extends over 15 amino acids. Germline CDR1 is MNHEY and CDR2 is SVGEGT. Trimming took 2 bases from V and 0 from J, leaving 9 bases between them. The CDR3 region is CASSYGAYSTDTQYF. In nucleotides, the CDR3 is TGTGCCAGCAGTTACGGGGCCTACAGCACAGATACGCAGTATTTT.

This clonotype counts as medium-sized. The DNA of the CDR3 is TGTGCCACCAGCAGAGAGGGTTCGGGTAATGAAAAACTGTTTTTT. Translated: CATSREGSGNEKLFF. The gene calls are TRBV15 and TRBJ1-4; D remains unclear. Germline CDR1 and CDR2: LNHNV and YYDKDF (reference sequence). This CDR3 is 15 amino acids long. The V gene lost 0 bases and the J gene lost 4 bases, with 9 bases spanning the gap.

A few counts support this clonotype. J is TRBJ2-3 and V is TRBV12-3 or TRBV12-4; 8 bases are shared with TRBD1. Trimming cost V 5 bases and J 4 bases; bases outside gene matches: 11. This CDR3 is 16 amino acids long. DNA of the CDR3: TGTGCCAGCAGTGCTTTTAGAGCAGGGGGCGCAGATACGCAGTATTTT. Its protein is CASSAFRAGGADTQYF.

To note about this clonotype: A much larger clonotype is one base distant, so this may be a read error. The CDR3 coding sequence is TGTGCCAGTTCATACAGAAGGGGTTACAATGAGCAGTTCTTC. Amino acid sequence: CASSYRRGYNEQFF. The V call is TRBV19, the J call TRBJ2-1, with a tentative D call TRBD1 (5 bases). V was cut by 8 bases and J by 4 bases, with 15 bases left in between. Germline V lookup: CDR1 LNHDA, CDR2 SQIVND (reference sequence). The CDR3 totals 14 residues.

V gene TRBV19 combines with J gene TRBJ2-7; TRBD2 is a possible D gene (7 bases). The germline V gene has CDR1 LNHDA and CDR2 SQIVND (reference sequence). This CDR3 has 15 amino acids. V was cut by 8 bases and J by 3 bases, with 20 bases left in between. CDR3 nucleotide sequence: TGTGCCAGTGGGAGTGGGCGGGGGCCTTTCTACGAGCAGTACTTC. Protein: CASGSGRGPFYEQYF.

The V gene is TRBV6-4, the J gene TRBJ2-2; D call uncertain. The CDR3 consists of 13 residues. The V end was cut by 2 bases, the J end by 1 base, with 2 bases between. Germline V CDR1 and CDR2: MRHNA, SNTAGT. The CDR3, as DNA: TGTGCCAGCAGTGACCGGAACACCGGGGAGCTGTTTTTT. This encodes CASSDRNTGELFF.

The sample holds a few counts of this clonotype. DNA for the CDR3: TGTGCCAGCAGCTTAGATCCTTGGGGACGGTGGGGTGGCTACACCTTC. Encoded protein: CASSLDPWGRWGGYTF. V gene TRBV7-6 combines with J gene TRBJ1-2; possibly TRBD1 for D (5 bases). The V end was cut by 1 base, the J end by 7 bases, with 19 bases between. The CDR3 has 16 amino acids. Per germline, CDR1 SGHVS and CDR2 FNYEAQ.

By its share, this clonotype is medium-sized. The rearrangement joins TRBV19 to TRBJ2-5; D uncertain. With 5 bases removed from V and 4 bases from J, the gap between germline ends came to 11 bases. Germline V lookup: CDR1 LNHDA, CDR2 SQIVND (reference sequence). The CDR3 contains 13 residues. The CDR3 protein is CASSPGGRETQYF. The CDR3 nucleotides read TGTGCCAGTAGTCCCGGCGGTCGAGAGACCCAGTACTTC.

There are a few counts of this clonotype. The rearrangement links TRBV6-1 to TRBJ1-5; 7 bases line up with TRBD1. The CDR3 consists of 13 residues. With 10 bases clipped from V and 3 bases from J, the junction kept 6 bases outside the gene matches. CDR1 is MNHNS, CDR2 SASEGT, per germline. The CDR3 protein is CATIGTVNQPQHF. For the CDR3, the DNA is TGTGCCACGATAGGGACAGTCAATCAGCCCCAGCATTTT.

This chain's CDR3 is CASSPGATNTGELFF. The CDR3 bases are TGTGCCAGCAGTCCCGGGGCGACGAACACCGGGGAGCTGTTTTTT. The chain has TRBV27 and TRBJ2-2, with D perhaps being TRBD1 or TRBD2 (5 bases each). Trimming took off 5 bases at V and 0 bases at J, with 10 bases between the two ends. CDR1 and CDR2 from the germline V gene are MNHEY and SMNVEV (reference sequence). This CDR3 comprises 15 residues.

This sequence joins TRBV4-1 and TRBJ1-5; 7 bases line up with TRBD1. The length of the CDR3 is 17 residues. V shed 5 bases, J shed 5 bases, and the junction held 15 bases outside the gene matches. CDR1 MGHRA and CDR2 YSYEKL come from the germline V gene. This chain's CDR3 is CASSWGLGGTEDQPQHF. Written as DNA, the CDR3 is TGCGCCAGCAGCTGGGGGTTGGGGGGGACAGAGGATCAGCCCCAGCATTTT.

The CDR3 DNA follows: TGTGCCAGCAGTCAGAATAAAAAACTGTTTTTT. It is translated as CASSQNKKLFF. The gene calls are TRBV6-1 and TRBJ1-4; D remains unclear. The V and J ends lost 5 bases and 9 bases respectively, with 7 bases between them. The CDR3 totals 11 residues. Germline CDR1 reads MNHNS; CDR2 reads SASEGT.

The V and J genes are TRBV6-4 and TRBJ1-2; 8 nucleotides agree with TRBD1. V shed 6 bases and J 8 bases; nucleotides not matched to a gene: 11. Germline V lookup: CDR1 MRHNA, CDR2 SNTAGT. The CDR3 length is 14 residues. The CDR3: CASSPLGQGGGYTF. The CDR3 DNA follows: TGTGCCAGCAGCCCCCTCGGACAGGGCGGCGGCTACACCTTC.

By proportion, this clonotype is medium-sized. The chain uses TRBV19 and TRBJ2-3, with unresolved D. This CDR3 contains 15 residues. Germline assignment: CDR1 LNHDA and CDR2 SQIVND (reference sequence). Trimming removed 5 bases from V and 3 bases from J, with 15 bases in between. The CDR3 DNA follows: TGTGCCAGTAGTTTCCCTGGCAGGAAAACAGATACGCAGTATTTT. Protein: CASSFPGRKTDTQYF.

This chain links TRBV27 with TRBJ2-7, with 7 bases matching TRBD1. Germline CDR1 reads MNHEY; CDR2 reads SMNVEV (reference sequence). The CDR3 totals 14 residues. Trimming cost V 8 bases and J 2 bases; bases outside gene matches: 9. This chain's CDR3 is CASGRTGYTYEQYF. The DNA for the CDR3 is TGTGCCAGCGGACGGACAGGTTATACCTACGAGCAGTACTTC.

The chain links TRBV5-1 to TRBJ2-1; 9 nucleotides agree with TRBD1. V gave up 4 bases and J gave up 4 bases; unmatched junction bases: 6. This CDR3 spans 15 amino acids. CDR1 and CDR2 (germline): SGHRS, YFSETQ. The CDR3 DNA is TGCGCCAGCAGCAGCGCGACAGGGGGGTACAATGAGCAGTTCTTC. It encodes CASSSATGGYNEQFF.

In this sample, this clonotype turned up a few times. The rearrangement joins TRBV30 to TRBJ1-1; tentative D call: TRBD1 (5 bases). V was pared by 4 bases and J by 8 bases, with 23 bases between. In germline, CDR1 is GTSNPN, CDR2 SVGIG (reference sequence). CDR3 length: 15 residues. Written as DNA, the CDR3 is TGTGCCTGGATAGGGTGGGACTTGATTCTGAAAGAAGCTTTCTTT. Translated, it gives CAWIGWDLILKEAFF.

V usage is TRBV6-1 and J usage is TRBJ2-5, with D unclear. V was trimmed by 9 bases and J by 4 bases, leaving 12 bases between them. Germline values: CDR1 MNHNS, CDR2 SASEGT. The CDR3 has 12 amino acids. The CDR3 sequence: CASTDLGETQYF. The CDR3 DNA follows: TGTGCCAGTACAGATCTCGGAGAGACCCAGTACTTC.

This clonotype is categorized as medium-sized. V gene TRBV29-1 combines with J gene TRBJ2-7, with D unresolved. The CDR3 is 13 amino acids. Trimming left V 1 base short and J 1 base short, with 8 bases between. Per germline, CDR1 SQVTM and CDR2 ANQGSEA. As DNA, the CDR3 is TGCAGCGTTGAAGGTTCATATTCCTACGAGCAGTACTTC. Its protein product is CSVEGSYSYEQYF.

The V and J genes are TRBV12-3 or TRBV12-4 and TRBJ1-5, with D hard to call. The CDR3 has 13 residues. V dropped 3 bases and J dropped 1 base, with 4 bases sitting between them. The CDR3 loop reads CASSLMSNQPQHF. The DNA for the CDR3 is TGTGCCAGCAGTTTGATGAGCAATCAGCCCCAGCATTTT.

This clonotype is medium-sized (0.01 to 0.1%) within its sample. The V and J genes are TRBV27 and TRBJ1-2; TRBD1 is a possible D gene (6 bases). V was clipped by 5 bases and J by 4 bases, with 14 bases between them. The CDR3 is 14 amino acids. From germline, CDR1 is MNHEY and CDR2 SMNVEV (reference sequence). This chain's CDR3 is CASSPLDRSYGYTF. Here the CDR3 DNA reads TGTGCCAGCAGTCCACTAGACAGGTCCTATGGCTACACCTTC.

For this clonotype: This may be a read error, as it is one base from a much larger clone. The V and J genes are TRBV11-3 and TRBJ1-3; 7 bases align to TRBD1. Germline V CDR1 and CDR2: SGHNT, YENEEA. This CDR3 region has 15 residues. DNA for the CDR3: TGTGTCAGCAGCCCTAGTGAGGGGGCGCAAAACACCATATATTTT. This gives the protein CVSSPSEGAQNTIYF.